The 15 T cell receptor beta chains presented below share a single source sample, sequenced in a study of identical twins (dated by TCRdb to about 2016). Library generation was performed with 5' RACE. Sequencing instrument: Illumina HiSeq 2000. The public reads were reprocessed in TCRdb via fastp at Q25 and MiXCR, keeping in-frame beta chains. Rows are combined by CDR3 protein, so each entry shows the most common genes and DNA. Here the sample has hundreds of thousands of distinct CDR3 sequences; about 20% occur a single time. The biggest ten clones account for 10% to 15% of the sample. These data were also reused for a study on T cells expressing NK-cell markers.

The specimen sequenced was PBMCs. These receptor sequences come from a woman younger than 35 in good health.

This clonotype was recorded a few times. The rearrangement joins TRBV15 to TRBJ2-3, with D unresolved. Germline-derived CDR1 and CDR2 are LNHNV and YYDKDF (reference sequence). V was cut by 3 bases and J by 1 base, with 8 bases left in between. This CDR3 is 14 amino acids long. The CDR3 nucleotides read TGTGCCACCAGCAGGACTGTCGGCACAGATACGCAGTATTTT. It yields the protein CATSRTVGTDTQYF.

The gene calls are TRBV18 and TRBJ2-1, with D perhaps matching TRBD2 (6 bases). Trimming removed 3 bases from V and 9 bases from J, with 12 bases in between. The CDR3 extends over 13 amino acids. Germline CDR1 is KGHSH and CDR2 is LQKENI. The CDR3 DNA is TGTGCCAGCTCACCGACTAGTGGTATTGAGCAGTTCTTC. Its translation is CASSPTSGIEQFF.

The CDR3 is CASSLGGRLAGVVDEQFF. CDR3 DNA sequence: TGTGCCAGCAGCTTAGGCGGAAGACTAGCGGGAGTAGTAGATGAGCAGTTCTTC. The V call is TRBV11-2, the J call TRBJ2-1; 12 positions match TRBD2. Trimming at V came to 1 base and at J to 8 bases, leaving 12 bases not matched to a gene. Germline lookup yields CDR1 SGHAT and CDR2 FQNNGV. CDR3 size: 18 residues.

The gene calls are TRBV15 and TRBJ2-1; TRBD2 might be the D (7 bases). Per germline, CDR1 LNHNV and CDR2 YYDKDF (reference sequence). V lost 0 bases, J lost 6 bases, and 18 bases lay in between. This CDR3 has 17 amino acids. DNA for the CDR3: TGTGCCACCAGCAGAGATAGGGGGGGTGAGGGCCCCAATGAGCAGTTCTTC. This translates into CATSRDRGGEGPNEQFF.

This chain links TRBV20-1 with TRBJ2-1, with 8 nucleotides matching TRBD1. The CDR3 contains 14 residues. The ends lost 6 bases at V and 3 bases at J; junction bases unmatched: 7. Germline CDR1 is DFQATT and CDR2 is SNEGSKA (reference sequence). This CDR3 is CSARQGAYYNEQFF. CDR3 in DNA: TGCAGTGCCAGGCAGGGGGCCTACTACAATGAGCAGTTCTTC.

The chain couples TRBV29-1 to TRBJ2-3; D tentatively fits TRBD1 or TRBD2 (6 bases each). Trimming cost V 6 bases and J 7 bases, with 14 bases left between them. This CDR3 spans 12 amino acids. Per germline, CDR1 SQVTM and CDR2 ANQGSEA. This CDR3 is CSVQWGANTQYF. In nucleotides, the CDR3 is TGCAGCGTGCAATGGGGGGCGAATACGCAGTATTTT.

This clonotype has at least ten counts. The J gene is TRBJ1-1, the V gene TRBV11-2, with D unresolved. Trimming left V 1 base short and J 0 bases short, with 9 bases between. The CDR3 covers 15 residues. The germline CDR1 and CDR2 sequences are SGHAT and FQNNGV. CDR3 protein: CASSLGGRMNTEAFF. The DNA for the CDR3 is TGTGCCAGCAGCTTAGGGGGTCGGATGAACACTGAAGCTTTCTTT.

This clonotype occurred once. V gene TRBV10-3 combines with J gene TRBJ2-3; tentatively, D is TRBD2 (6 bases). V was shortened by 7 bases and J by 6 bases, with 29 bases between the two germline ends. This CDR3 has 18 amino acids. Germline CDR1 ENHRY, CDR2 SYGVKD. CDR3 residues: CAITSNGGRGPSQDTQYF. The CDR3 coding sequence is TGTGCCATCACGAGTAACGGCGGGCGGGGCCCCTCACAGGATACGCAGTATTTT.

V usage is TRBV6-2 or TRBV6-3 and J usage is TRBJ2-5; D could derive from TRBD1 or TRBD2 (5 bases each). The CDR3 consists of 15 residues. The V end lost 4 bases, the J end lost 7 bases, and 19 bases lay between the germline ends. The germline CDR1 and CDR2 sequences are MNHEY and SVGEGT. The CDR3 bases are TGTGCCAGCAGTTCTACCGGGACCACCGGCGGGACCCAGTACTTC. This codes for CASSSTGTTGGTQYF.

The gene calls are TRBV6-2 or TRBV6-3 and TRBJ2-7, with TRBD2 identical over 14 bases. V dropped 4 bases and J dropped 3; count of bases not matched to a gene: 5. The CDR3 extends over 16 amino acids. Germline V gene lookup returns CDR1 MNHEY and CDR2 SVGEGT. CDR3 loop: CASSFPGTSGSYEQYF. The DNA of the CDR3 is TGTGCCAGCAGTTTCCCCGGGACTAGCGGGAGCTACGAGCAGTACTTC.

The V call is TRBV5-1, the J call TRBJ2-3; TRBD2 aligns across 7 bases. The CDR3 has 15 amino acids. V gave up 2 bases and J gave up 6 bases; unmatched junction bases: 9. Germline CDR1 and CDR2: SGHRS and YFSETQ. The CDR3 nucleotides read TGCGCCAGCAGCTTCGGGACTACCCCTGAGGATACGCAGTATTTT. It codes for CASSFGTTPEDTQYF.

This sequence joins TRBV7-2 and TRBJ2-1, with D possibly matching TRBD2 (6 bases). Trimming pared 5 bases from V and 4 bases from J, leaving 15 bases between. The germline CDR1 and CDR2 sequences are SGHTA and FQGNSA. The CDR3 runs to 15 residues. The CDR3 DNA reads as TGTGCCAGCAGCCCACAGGCCGCGGGATACAATGAGCAGTTCTTC. Amino acid sequence: CASSPQAAGYNEQFF.

The rearrangement joins TRBV12-3 or TRBV12-4 to TRBJ2-7, with 7 bases that match TRBD2. The length of the CDR3 is 15 residues. Trimming at V came to 8 bases and at J to 6 bases, leaving 16 bases not matched to a gene. CDR3 protein: CASAPTSARAGEQYF. The CDR3 nucleotides read TGTGCCAGCGCCCCCACTAGCGCCCGGGCGGGCGAGCAGTACTTC.

The chain has TRBV20-1 and TRBJ2-7; no clear D. The CDR3 spans 10 residues. The germline CDR1 and CDR2 sequences are DFQATT and SNEGSKA (reference sequence). Trimming stripped 6 bases from V and 4 bases from J, with 7 bases between. CDR3 sequence reads: CSALLYEQYF. In DNA form, the CDR3 reads TGCAGTGCCCTCCTTTACGAGCAGTACTTC.

The gene calls are TRBV2 and TRBJ2-5, with D maybe TRBD1 (5 bases). V lost 3 bases and J lost 5, with 10 bases in between. This CDR3 has 13 residues. Germline V lookup: CDR1 SNHLY, CDR2 FYNNEI. CDR3 sequence: CASSDDSPETQYF. CDR3 sequence (DNA): TGTGCCAGCAGTGACGACAGTCCGGAGACCCAGTACTTC.